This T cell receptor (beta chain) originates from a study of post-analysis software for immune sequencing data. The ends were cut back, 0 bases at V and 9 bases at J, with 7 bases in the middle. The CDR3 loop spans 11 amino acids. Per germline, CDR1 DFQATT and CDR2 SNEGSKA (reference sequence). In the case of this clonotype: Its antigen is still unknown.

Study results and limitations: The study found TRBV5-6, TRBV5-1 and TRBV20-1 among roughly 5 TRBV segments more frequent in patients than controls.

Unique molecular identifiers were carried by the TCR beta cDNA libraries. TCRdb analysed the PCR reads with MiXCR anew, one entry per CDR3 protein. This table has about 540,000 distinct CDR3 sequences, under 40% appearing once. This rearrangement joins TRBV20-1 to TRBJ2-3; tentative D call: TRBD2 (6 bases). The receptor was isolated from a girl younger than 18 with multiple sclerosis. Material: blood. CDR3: CSARDAGTQYF. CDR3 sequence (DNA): TGCAGTGCTAGAGACGCGGGAACGCAGTATTTT.